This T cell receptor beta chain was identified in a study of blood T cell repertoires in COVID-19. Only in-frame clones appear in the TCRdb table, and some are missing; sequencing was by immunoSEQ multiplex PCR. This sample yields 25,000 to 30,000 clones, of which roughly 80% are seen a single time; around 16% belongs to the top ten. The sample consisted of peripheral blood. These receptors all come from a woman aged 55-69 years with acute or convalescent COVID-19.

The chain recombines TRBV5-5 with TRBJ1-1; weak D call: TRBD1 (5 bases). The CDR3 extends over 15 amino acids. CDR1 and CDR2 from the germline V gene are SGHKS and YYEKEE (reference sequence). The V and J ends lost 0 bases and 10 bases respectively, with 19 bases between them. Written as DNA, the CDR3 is TGTGCCAGCAGCTTGGTGCCTGGGGCAGAATGGGGAGCTTTCTTT. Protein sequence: CASSLVPGAEWGAFF.